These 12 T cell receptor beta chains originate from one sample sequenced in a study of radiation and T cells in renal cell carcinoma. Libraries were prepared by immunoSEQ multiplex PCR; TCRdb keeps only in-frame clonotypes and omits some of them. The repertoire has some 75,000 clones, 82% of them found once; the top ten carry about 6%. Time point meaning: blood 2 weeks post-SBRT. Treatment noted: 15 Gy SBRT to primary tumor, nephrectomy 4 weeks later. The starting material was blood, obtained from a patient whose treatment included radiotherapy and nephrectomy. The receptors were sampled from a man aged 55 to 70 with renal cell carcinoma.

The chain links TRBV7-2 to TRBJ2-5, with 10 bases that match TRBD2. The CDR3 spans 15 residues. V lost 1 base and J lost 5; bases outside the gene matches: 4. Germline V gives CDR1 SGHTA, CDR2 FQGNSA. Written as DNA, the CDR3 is TGTGCCAGCAGCTTAGTAGGGACTAGCGAGGAGACCCAGTACTTC. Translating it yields CASSLVGTSEETQYF.

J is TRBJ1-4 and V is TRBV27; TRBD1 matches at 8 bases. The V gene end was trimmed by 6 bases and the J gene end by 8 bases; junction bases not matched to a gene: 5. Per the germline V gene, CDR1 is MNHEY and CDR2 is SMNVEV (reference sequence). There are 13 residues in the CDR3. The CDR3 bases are TGTGCCAGCAGCCAGGGGGCCTGGGAAAAACTGTTTTTT. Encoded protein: CASSQGAWEKLFF.

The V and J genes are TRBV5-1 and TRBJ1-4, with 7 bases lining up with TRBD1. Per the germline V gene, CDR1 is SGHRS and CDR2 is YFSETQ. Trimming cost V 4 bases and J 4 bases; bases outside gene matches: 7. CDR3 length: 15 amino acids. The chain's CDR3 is CASSLTGEDNEKLFF. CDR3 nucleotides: TGCGCCAGCAGCCTTACAGGGGAGGATAATGAAAAACTGTTTTTT.

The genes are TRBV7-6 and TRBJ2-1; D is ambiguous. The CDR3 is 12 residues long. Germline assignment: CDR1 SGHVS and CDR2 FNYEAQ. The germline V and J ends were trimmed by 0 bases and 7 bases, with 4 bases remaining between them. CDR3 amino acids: CASSLAPNEQFF. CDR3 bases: TGTGCCAGCAGCTTAGCCCCTAATGAGCAGTTCTTC.

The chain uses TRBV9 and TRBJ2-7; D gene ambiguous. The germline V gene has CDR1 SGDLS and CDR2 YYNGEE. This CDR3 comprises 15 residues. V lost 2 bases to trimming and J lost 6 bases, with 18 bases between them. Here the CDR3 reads CASSVGRASLSEQYF. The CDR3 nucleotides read TGTGCCAGCAGCGTTGGAAGGGCGTCGTTATCCGAGCAGTACTTC.

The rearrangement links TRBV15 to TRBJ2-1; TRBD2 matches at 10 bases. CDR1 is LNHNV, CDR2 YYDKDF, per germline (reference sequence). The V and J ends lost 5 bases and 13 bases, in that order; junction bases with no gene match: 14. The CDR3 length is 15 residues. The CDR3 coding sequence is TGTGCCACCAGCCCAAAGCGGGAGGGTGTGAATAAACAGTTCTTC. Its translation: CATSPKREGVNKQFF. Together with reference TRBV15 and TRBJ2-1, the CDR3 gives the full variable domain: DAMVIQNPRYQVTQFGKPVTLSCSQTLNHNVMYWYQQKSSQAPKLLFHYYDKDFNNEADTPDNFQSRRPNTSFCFLDIRSPGLGDTAMYLCATSPKREGVNKQFFGPGTRLTVL.

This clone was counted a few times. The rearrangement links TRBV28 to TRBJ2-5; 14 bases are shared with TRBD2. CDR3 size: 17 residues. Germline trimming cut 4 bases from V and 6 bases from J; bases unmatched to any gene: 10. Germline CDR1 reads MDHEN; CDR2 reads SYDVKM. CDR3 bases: TGTGCCAGCAGTTCCGGGACTAGCGGGAGTATCCAGAAGACCCAGTACTTC. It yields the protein CASSSGTSGSIQKTQYF.

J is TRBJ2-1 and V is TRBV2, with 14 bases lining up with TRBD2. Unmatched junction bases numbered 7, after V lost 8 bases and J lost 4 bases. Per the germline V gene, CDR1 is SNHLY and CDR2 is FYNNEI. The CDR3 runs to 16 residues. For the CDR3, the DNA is TGTGCCAGCGCCGGGACTAGCGGGAGTATTTACAATGAGCAGTTCTTC. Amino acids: CASAGTSGSIYNEQFF.

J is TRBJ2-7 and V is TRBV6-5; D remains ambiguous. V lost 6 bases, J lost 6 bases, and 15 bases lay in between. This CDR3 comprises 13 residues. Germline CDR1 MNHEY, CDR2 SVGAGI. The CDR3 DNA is TGTGCCAGCAGGCCACAGCCCTTAGGCGAGCAGTACTTC. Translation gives CASRPQPLGEQYF.

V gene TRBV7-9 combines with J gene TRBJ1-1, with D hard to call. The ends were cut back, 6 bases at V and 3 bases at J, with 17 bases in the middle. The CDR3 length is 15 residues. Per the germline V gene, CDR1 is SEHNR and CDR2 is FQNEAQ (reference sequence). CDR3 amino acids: CASRPAGGGDTEAFF. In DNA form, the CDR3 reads TGTGCCAGCAGGCCAGCGGGTGGCGGGGACACTGAAGCTTTCTTT.

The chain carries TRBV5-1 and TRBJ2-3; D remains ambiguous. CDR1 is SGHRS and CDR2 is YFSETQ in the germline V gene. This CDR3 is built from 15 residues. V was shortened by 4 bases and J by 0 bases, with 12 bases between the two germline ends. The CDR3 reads CASSLRQPSTDTQYF. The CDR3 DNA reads TGCGCCAGCAGCCTCCGGCAGCCTAGCACAGATACGCAGTATTTT. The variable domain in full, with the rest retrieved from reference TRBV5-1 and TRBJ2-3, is KAGVTQTPRYLIKTRGQQVTLSCSPISGHRSVSWYQQTPGQGLQFLFEYFSETQRNKGNFPGRFSGRQFSNSRSEMNVSTLELGDSALYLCASSLRQPSTDTQYFGPGTRLTVL.

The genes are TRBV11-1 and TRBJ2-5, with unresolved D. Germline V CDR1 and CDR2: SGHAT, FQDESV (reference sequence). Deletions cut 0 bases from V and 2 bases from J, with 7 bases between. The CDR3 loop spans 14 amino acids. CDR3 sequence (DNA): TGTGCCAGCAGCTTAGCGCCTACACAAGAGACCCAGTACTTC. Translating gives CASSLAPTQETQYF.